The 31 T cell receptor beta chains listed next were all sequenced from one sample in a study of blood T cell repertoires in COVID-19 (dated by TCRdb to 2020 to 2021). Library prep was done by the immunoSEQ multiplex PCR assay. Imported from immuneACCESS, the table was reduced by TCRdb to in-frame sequences with V and J called. These copies leave out some clones; in studies compared against another copy, an unresolved V gene accounts for under half, and the cause of the remainder is not known. The sample includes some 280,000 clones, with just over 85% observed a single time. The ten largest clones take up around 2.9% of the sample. Sequencing was performed on peripheral blood. These receptors all stem from a woman in her thirties with active or convalescent COVID-19.

The rearrangement uses TRBV18 and TRBJ1-4; D might be TRBD1 (5 bases). Germline V gene data show CDR1 as KGHSH and CDR2 as LQKENI. The CDR3 totals 14 residues. V was pared by 3 bases and J by 8 bases, with 13 bases between. CDR3 residues: CASSPSGLGEKLFF. The CDR3 bases are TGTGCCAGCTCACCCTCAGGGCTGGGGGAAAAACTGTTTTTT.

V gene TRBV5-4 combines with J gene TRBJ1-5; the D gene is possibly TRBD1 (6 bases). The germline CDR1 and CDR2 sequences are SGHNT and YYREEE (reference sequence). The CDR3 extends over 15 amino acids. Deletions cut 1 base from V and 5 bases from J, with 13 bases between. CDR3 sequence: CASSLWGHTDQPQHF. In nucleotides, the CDR3 is TGTGCCAGCAGCTTGTGGGGGCATACTGATCAGCCCCAGCATTTT.

CDR3 nucleotide sequence: TGTGCCAGTAGTATCCGGTCAGGGGTTCGGATCGGGGAGCTGTTTTTT. It codes for CASSIRSGVRIGELFF. The chain has TRBV19 and TRBJ2-2; D possibly corresponds to TRBD1 (6 bases). Trimming stripped 3 bases from V and 7 bases from J, with 18 bases between. CDR3 size: 16 residues. Germline loops: CDR1 LNHDA, CDR2 SQIVND (reference sequence).

The CDR3 nucleotides are TGTGCCAGCAAACAGGGGGGAATGAACACTGAAGCTTTCTTT. Translated: CASKQGGMNTEAFF. The rearrangement uses TRBV6-5 and TRBJ1-1; TRBD1 matches at 8 bases. CDR1 is MNHEY, CDR2 SVGAGI, per germline. This CDR3 has 14 amino acids. V was pared by 7 bases and J by 0 bases, with 4 bases of the junction left unmatched.

This clone turned up a few times. At one end, the junction sequence differs from germline, possibly due to a read error. J is TRBJ2-5 and V is TRBV7-7, with TRBD2 as a possible D gene (5 bases). The germline V gene encodes CDR1 SSHAT and CDR2 FNYEAQ (reference sequence). The length of the CDR3 is 20 residues. The CDR3 nucleotides are TGTGCTAGCAGCTTATTTCCATTCCGGGGTAACCTTTCCTCCCAAGAGACCCAGTACTTC. The encoded protein is CASSLFPFRGNLSSQETQYF.

V is TRBV27 and J is TRBJ2-1; D call uncertain. Deletions cut 8 bases from V and 7 bases from J, with 12 bases between. CDR3 length: 12 residues. CDR1 MNHEY and CDR2 SMNVEV come from the germline V gene (reference sequence). The CDR3 sequence is CASARMANEQFF. CDR3 bases: TGTGCCAGCGCCAGAATGGCAAATGAGCAGTTCTTC.

This rearrangement joins TRBV4-3 to TRBJ2-7; D perhaps matches TRBD2 (6 bases). The CDR3 loop spans 16 amino acids. The germline V and J ends were trimmed by 3 bases and 3 bases, with 18 bases remaining between them. Germline CDR1 reads LGHNA; CDR2 reads YSLEER. The CDR3 nucleotides read TGCGCCAGCAGCCACGGCCGGGGGACGGCTAACTACGAGCAGTACTTC. Protein: CASSHGRGTANYEQYF.

The CDR3, as DNA: TGTGCCAGCAGCCAACCAACAGGGAGGGGTACTCAGCCCCAGCATTTT. Amino acids: CASSQPTGRGTQPQHF. The J gene is TRBJ1-5, the V gene TRBV28; D might be TRBD1 (6 bases). Germline CDR1 is MDHEN and CDR2 is SYDVKM. V gave up 6 bases and J gave up 6 bases, with 21 bases separating them. This CDR3 is 16 amino acids long.

J is TRBJ2-3 and V is TRBV3-1 (or the pseudogene TRBV3-2); no firm D call. The ends were cut back, 6 bases at V and 6 bases at J, with 7 bases in the middle. The germline CDR1 and CDR2 sequences are LGHDT and YNNKEL (reference sequence). This CDR3 is 11 amino acids long. The CDR3: CASRNGDTQYF. For the CDR3, the DNA is TGTGCCAGCAGAAACGGGGATACGCAGTATTTT.

The chain carries TRBV28 and TRBJ2-1; D ambiguous. Germline CDR1 is MDHEN and CDR2 is SYDVKM. The length of the CDR3 is 11 residues. The V gene lost 7 bases and the J gene lost 4 bases, with 5 bases spanning the gap. CDR3 amino acids: CASTVYNEQFF. The CDR3 DNA is TGTGCCAGCACAGTGTACAATGAGCAGTTCTTC.

This clone was counted a few times. The chain couples TRBV7-3 to TRBJ1-1; D not resolved. Germline CDR1 SGHTA, CDR2 FQGTGA. The CDR3 contains 13 residues. V was shortened by 4 bases and J by 3 bases, with 9 bases between the two germline ends. The CDR3 nucleotides are TGTGCCAGCAGCTCGTCAGTGTACACTGAAGCTTTCTTT. It encodes CASSSSVYTEAFF.

This sequence joins TRBV19 and TRBJ2-2, with D possibly TRBD1 on 6 matching bases. Germline CDR1 LNHDA, CDR2 SQIVND (reference sequence). V dropped 5 bases and J dropped 5 bases, with 12 bases sitting between them. The CDR3 covers 14 residues. CDR3 in amino acids: CASSPYRETGELFF. In nucleotides, the CDR3 is TGTGCCAGTAGTCCGTACAGGGAAACCGGGGAGCTGTTTTTT.

V gene TRBV9 combines with J gene TRBJ2-7, with 8 bases matching TRBD1. Germline CDR1 and CDR2: SGDLS and YYNGEE. V trimming: 3 bases; J trimming: 5 bases; junction bases outside the gene matches: 7. This CDR3 is 14 amino acids long. CDR3 sequence reads: CASSETGAVDEQYF. Here the CDR3 DNA reads TGTGCCAGCAGCGAGACAGGGGCTGTAGACGAGCAGTACTTC.

The chain combines TRBV30 with TRBJ1-2; D might be TRBD1 (5 bases). CDR1 and CDR2 from the germline V gene are GTSNPN and SVGIG (reference sequence). Trimming left V 0 bases short and J 4 bases short, with 15 bases between. The CDR3 is 15 residues long. The CDR3 sequence is CAWSVSREPRYGYTF. The CDR3 bases are TGTGCCTGGAGTGTAAGCAGGGAACCTCGCTATGGCTACACCTTC.

V is TRBV19 and J is TRBJ1-5; maybe TRBD1 (6 bases). Germline V gene data show CDR1 as LNHDA and CDR2 as SQIVND (reference sequence). V dropped 3 bases and J dropped 0 bases, with 15 bases sitting between them. There are 17 residues in the CDR3. This CDR3 is CASSIVQGLYSNQPQHF. CDR3 nucleotide sequence: TGTGCCAGTAGTATTGTCCAGGGGCTATATAGCAATCAGCCCCAGCATTTT.

The chain has TRBV2 and TRBJ1-3; D may be TRBD1 (6 bases). This CDR3 is built from 15 residues. Trimming removed 1 base from V and 3 bases from J, with 10 bases in between. The V gene's germline CDR1 is SNHLY and CDR2 FYNNEI. The CDR3: CASSEEGGYGNTIYF. Here the CDR3 DNA reads TGTGCCAGCAGTGAAGAGGGGGGGTATGGAAACACCATATATTTT.

This chain uses TRBV30 with TRBJ2-3; 12 nucleotides agree with TRBD1. Germline values: CDR1 GTSNPN, CDR2 SVGIG (reference sequence). The V and J ends lost 8 bases and 4 bases, in that order; junction bases with no gene match: 7. The CDR3 is 14 amino acids. Here the CDR3 reads CARGRDRGPDTQYF. The CDR3 nucleotides are TGTGCCCGCGGGAGGGACAGGGGGCCAGATACGCAGTATTTT.

The genes are TRBV2 and TRBJ2-5; tentatively, D is TRBD1 (6 bases). Per the germline V gene, CDR1 is SNHLY and CDR2 is FYNNEI. V was trimmed by 2 bases and J by 5 bases, leaving 15 bases between them. The CDR3 runs 15 residues. CDR3 in amino acids: CASSEMGATGETQYF. The CDR3 DNA reads as TGTGCCAGCAGTGAAATGGGGGCCACGGGGGAGACCCAGTACTTC.

The chain carries TRBV2 and TRBJ1-3; a possible D gene is TRBD1 (5 bases). Germline loops: CDR1 SNHLY, CDR2 FYNNEI. The CDR3 has 15 residues. Trimming took off 8 bases at V and 4 bases at J, with 18 bases between the two ends. For the CDR3, the DNA is TGTGCCAGCCGCCGGGGAGCGGGGCTCGGAAACACCATATATTTT. Translation: CASRRGAGLGNTIYF.

This chain links TRBV10-3 with TRBJ2-2; D possibly corresponds to TRBD1 (6 bases). Per germline, CDR1 ENHRY and CDR2 SYGVKD. The CDR3 covers 13 residues. The CDR3 coding sequence is TGTGGAATGGGGGCCCCGAACACCGGGGAGCTGTTTTTT. Its translation is CGMGAPNTGELFF.

This chain uses TRBV20-1 with TRBJ1-1; TRBD1 might be the D (6 bases). V gave up 5 bases and J gave up 7 bases, with 11 bases separating them. The V gene's germline CDR1 is DFQATT and CDR2 SNEGSKA (reference sequence). This CDR3 is 11 amino acids long. In nucleotides, the CDR3 is TGCAGTGCTGAACAGGGTAATGAAGCTTTCTTT. Its translation is CSAEQGNEAFF.

J is TRBJ2-7 and V is TRBV10-2; 7 bases align to TRBD2. This CDR3 is built from 14 residues. Trimming cost V 4 bases and J 0 bases; bases outside gene matches: 3. Germline V gives CDR1 WSHSY, CDR2 SAAADI. CDR3 in amino acids: CASSGGGSSYEQYF. CDR3 nucleotide sequence: TGCGCCAGCAGTGGCGGGGGAAGCTCCTACGAGCAGTACTTC.

This chain joins TRBV2 and TRBJ1-4, with unresolved D. Germline V gene lookup returns CDR1 SNHLY and CDR2 FYNNEI. V lost 6 bases and J lost 5, with 10 bases in between. CDR3 length: 13 residues. CDR3 bases: TGTGCCAGCAGAGAACAGATGAATGAAAAACTGTTTTTT. Protein: CASREQMNEKLFF.

The V gene is TRBV7-3, the J gene TRBJ2-3, with a tentative D call TRBD2 (6 bases). Germline assignment: CDR1 SGHTA and CDR2 FQGTGA. This CDR3 contains 15 residues. V lost 2 bases and J 4 bases, leaving 13 bases between the germline ends. The CDR3 nucleotides are TGTGCCAGCAGCTTAGGTGGCGGGGAGCCAGATACGCAGTATTTT. Translation gives CASSLGGGEPDTQYF.

This sequence joins TRBV27 and TRBJ2-1; a possible D gene is TRBD2 (6 bases). The CDR3 has 15 residues. The V gene's germline CDR1 is MNHEY and CDR2 SMNVEV (reference sequence). Trimming left V 6 bases short and J 7 bases short, with 19 bases between. In nucleotides, the CDR3 is TGTGCCAGCAGCCCCGGGACTGCCACTACTAATGAGCAGTTCTTC. It specifies CASSPGTATTNEQFF.

J is TRBJ2-1 and V is TRBV5-6; TRBD1 aligns across 8 bases. CDR3 length: 15 residues. Germline trimming cut 3 bases from V and 6 bases from J; bases unmatched to any gene: 8. CDR1 is SGHDT, CDR2 YYEEEE, per germline. CDR3 DNA: TGTGCCAGCAGCTCCCCGGACAGGGTGAGCAATGAGCAGTTCTTC. Its translation is CASSSPDRVSNEQFF.

The chain joins TRBV7-9 to TRBJ2-1; 14 bases agree with TRBD2. Germline V gene sequence: CDR1 SEHNR, CDR2 FQNEAQ (reference sequence). V shed 5 bases, J shed 6 bases, and the junction held 6 bases outside the gene matches. The CDR3 length is 16 residues. CDR3: CASSQQGLAGANEQFF. The CDR3 region has the DNA TGTGCCAGCAGCCAACAGGGACTAGCGGGGGCCAATGAGCAGTTCTTC.

The genes are TRBV7-9 and TRBJ2-7; D is perhaps TRBD2 (6 bases). The CDR3 spans 12 residues. Trimming pared 2 bases from V and 7 bases from J, leaving 9 bases between. Germline CDR1 SEHNR, CDR2 FQNEAQ (reference sequence). DNA for the CDR3: TGTGCCAGCAGCTTAACTAGCTTGGAGCAGTACTTC. The encoded protein is CASSLTSLEQYF.

The V gene is TRBV7-8, the J gene TRBJ2-1; 13 positions match TRBD2. The CDR3 has 19 residues. Losses at the gene ends were 3 bases for V and 1 base for J; bases not matched to a gene: 9. Germline values: CDR1 SGHVS, CDR2 FQNEAQ. The CDR3: CASSLSTSGGARSYNEQFF. CDR3 bases: TGTGCCAGCAGCTTGTCCACTAGCGGGGGGGCCCGGTCCTACAATGAGCAGTTCTTC.

The chain uses TRBV6-1 and TRBJ1-1; 7 bases align to TRBD1. This CDR3 spans 17 amino acids. V gave up 0 bases and J gave up 6 bases; unmatched junction bases: 13. CDR1 is MNHNS, CDR2 SASEGT, per germline. CDR3 region: CASSEALPTTGRSEAFF. The DNA for the CDR3 is TGTGCCAGCAGTGAAGCGCTCCCCACGACAGGGCGGTCTGAAGCTTTCTTT.

The chain is built from TRBV9 and TRBJ2-5; possibly TRBD1 for D (6 bases). Between the trimmed V and J ends, which lost 3 bases and 3 bases, there was a span of 12 bases. The CDR3 runs to 14 residues. Germline values: CDR1 SGDLS, CDR2 YYNGEE. CDR3 nucleotides: TGTGCCAGCAGCGAAGGACAGTTTAAAGAGACCCAGTACTTC. This sequence encodes CASSEGQFKETQYF.